This T cell receptor (beta chain) was observed in a study of T cell responses to AZD1222 COVID-19 vaccine. Background on the study: The analysis combined second doses at about 4 or about 12 weeks. Notes on the study in general: Possibly, clonal diversity was underestimated; donors were largely white British and included more females. Baseline seropositivity characterized only a handful of AZD1222 recipients.

A note on this clone: The antigen remains undetermined.

The protocol was immunoSEQ multiplex PCR, while the TCRdb copy is restricted to in-frame clones and leaves out a portion. The table has some 130,000 clones, 88% seen once; the top ten hold around 8%. The germline gives CDR1 SEHNR, CDR2 FQNEAQ (reference sequence). The CDR3 runs 15 residues. Trimming stripped 3 bases from V and 0 bases from J, with 8 bases between. This TCR was recovered from an adult in good health. Specimen: peripheral blood, collected on day 0 of AZD1222 vaccination. The J gene is TRBJ1-4, the V gene TRBV7-9; unclear D gene. CDR3 sequence: CASSFPGATNEKLFF. CDR3 DNA sequence: TGTGCCAGCAGCTTCCCCGGGGCAACTAATGAAAAACTGTTTTTT. Variable domain in full (rest from reference TRBV7-9 and TRBJ1-4): DTGVSQNPRHKITKRGQNVTFRCDPISEHNRLYWYRQTLGQGPEFLTYFQNEAQLEKSRLLSDRFSAERPKGSFSTLEIQRTEQGDSAMYLCASSFPGATNEKLFFGSGTQLSVL.